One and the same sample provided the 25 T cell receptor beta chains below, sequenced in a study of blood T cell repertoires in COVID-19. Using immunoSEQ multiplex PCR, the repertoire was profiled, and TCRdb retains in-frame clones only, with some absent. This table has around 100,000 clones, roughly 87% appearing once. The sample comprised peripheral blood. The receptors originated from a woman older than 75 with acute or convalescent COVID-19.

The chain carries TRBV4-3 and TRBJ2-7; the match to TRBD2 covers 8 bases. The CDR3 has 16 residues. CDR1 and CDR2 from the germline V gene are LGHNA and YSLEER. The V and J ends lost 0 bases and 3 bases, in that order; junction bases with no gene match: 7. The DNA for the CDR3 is TGCGCCAGCAGCCAAGATTCGGCGGGGGGAAGCTACGAGCAGTACTTC. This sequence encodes CASSQDSAGGSYEQYF.

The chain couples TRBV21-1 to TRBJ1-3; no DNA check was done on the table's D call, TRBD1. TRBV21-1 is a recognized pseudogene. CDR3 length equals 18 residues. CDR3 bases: TGTGCCAGCAGCAATAGGATTCAGGGGGCAAACTCTGGAAACACCATATATTTT. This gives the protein CASSNRIQGANSGNTIYF.

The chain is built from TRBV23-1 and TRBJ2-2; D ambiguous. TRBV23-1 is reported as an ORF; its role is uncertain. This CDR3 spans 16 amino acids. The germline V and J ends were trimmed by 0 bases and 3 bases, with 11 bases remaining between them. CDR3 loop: CASSQSLPGYTGELFF. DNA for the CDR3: TGCGCCAGCAGTCAATCCCTTCCGGGTTACACCGGGGAGCTGTTTTTT.

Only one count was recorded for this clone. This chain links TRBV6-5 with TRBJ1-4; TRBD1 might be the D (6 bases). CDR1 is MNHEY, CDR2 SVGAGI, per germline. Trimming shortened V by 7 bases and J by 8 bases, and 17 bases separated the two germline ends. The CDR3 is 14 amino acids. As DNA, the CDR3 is TGTGCCAGCAAGCTACAGGGAGTTCTAGAAAAACTGTTTTTT. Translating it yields CASKLQGVLEKLFF.

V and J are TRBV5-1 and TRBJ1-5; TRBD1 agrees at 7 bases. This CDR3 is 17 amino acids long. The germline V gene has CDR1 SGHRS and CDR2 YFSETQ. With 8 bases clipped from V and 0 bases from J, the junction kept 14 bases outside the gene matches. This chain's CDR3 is CASKSRTGVYSNQPQHF. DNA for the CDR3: TGCGCCAGTAAATCCCGGACAGGCGTGTATAGCAATCAGCCCCAGCATTTT.

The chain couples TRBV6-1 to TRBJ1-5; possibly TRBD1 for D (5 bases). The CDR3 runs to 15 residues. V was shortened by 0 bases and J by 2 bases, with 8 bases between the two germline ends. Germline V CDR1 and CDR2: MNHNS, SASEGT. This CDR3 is CASSEAQVGNQPQHF. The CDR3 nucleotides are TGTGCCAGCAGTGAAGCACAGGTCGGCAATCAGCCCCAGCATTTT.

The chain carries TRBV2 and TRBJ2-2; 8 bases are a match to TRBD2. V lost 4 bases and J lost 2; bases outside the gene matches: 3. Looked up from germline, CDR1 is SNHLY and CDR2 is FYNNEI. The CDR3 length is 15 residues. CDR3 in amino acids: CASSVTSGNTGELFF. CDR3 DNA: TGTGCCAGCAGTGTAACTAGCGGCAACACCGGGGAGCTGTTTTTT.

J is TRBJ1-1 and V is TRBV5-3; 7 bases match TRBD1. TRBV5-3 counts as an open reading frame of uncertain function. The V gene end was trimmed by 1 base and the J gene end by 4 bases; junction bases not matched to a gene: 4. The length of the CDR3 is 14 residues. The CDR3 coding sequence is TGTGCCAGAAGCTTGTCAGGGGGATTCACTGAAGCTTTCTTT. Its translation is CARSLSGGFTEAFF.

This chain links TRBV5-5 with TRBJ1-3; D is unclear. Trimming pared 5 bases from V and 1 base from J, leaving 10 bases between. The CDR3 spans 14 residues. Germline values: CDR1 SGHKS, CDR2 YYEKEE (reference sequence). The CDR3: CASSTQLSGNTIYF. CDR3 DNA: TGTGCCAGCAGTACACAGCTATCTGGAAACACCATATATTTT.

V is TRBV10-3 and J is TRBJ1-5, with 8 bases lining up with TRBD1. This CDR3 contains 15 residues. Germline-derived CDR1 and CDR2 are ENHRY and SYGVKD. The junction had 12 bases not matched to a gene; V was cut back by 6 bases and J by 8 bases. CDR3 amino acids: CAIRKKQGDDEPQHF. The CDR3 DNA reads TGTGCCATCAGAAAAAAACAGGGGGATGATGAGCCCCAGCATTTT.

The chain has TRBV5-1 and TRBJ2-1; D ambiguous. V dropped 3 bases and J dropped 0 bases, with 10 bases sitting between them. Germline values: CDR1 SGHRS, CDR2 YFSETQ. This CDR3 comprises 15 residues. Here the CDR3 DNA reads TGCGCCAGCAGCTCCTTCTCGAGCTCCTACAATGAGCAGTTCTTC. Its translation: CASSSFSSSYNEQFF.

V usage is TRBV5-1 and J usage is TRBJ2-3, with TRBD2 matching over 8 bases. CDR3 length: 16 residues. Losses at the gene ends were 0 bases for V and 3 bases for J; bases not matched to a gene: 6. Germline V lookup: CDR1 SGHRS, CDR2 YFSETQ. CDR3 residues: CASSLGGGQATDTQYF. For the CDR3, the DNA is TGCGCCAGCAGCTTGGGCGGGGGGCAGGCGACAGATACGCAGTATTTT.

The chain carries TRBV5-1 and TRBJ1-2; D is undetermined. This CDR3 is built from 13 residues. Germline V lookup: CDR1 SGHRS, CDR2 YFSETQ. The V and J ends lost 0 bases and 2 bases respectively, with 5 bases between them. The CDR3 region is CASSLESNYGYTF. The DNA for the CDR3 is TGCGCCAGCAGCTTGGAATCGAACTATGGCTACACCTTC.

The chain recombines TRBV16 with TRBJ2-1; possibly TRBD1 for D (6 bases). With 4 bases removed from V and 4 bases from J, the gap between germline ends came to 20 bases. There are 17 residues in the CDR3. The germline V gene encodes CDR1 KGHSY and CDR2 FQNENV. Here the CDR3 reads CASSLANTGRNYNEQFF. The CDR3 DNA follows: TGTGCCAGCAGCCTCGCCAATACAGGGAGAAATTACAATGAGCAGTTCTTC.

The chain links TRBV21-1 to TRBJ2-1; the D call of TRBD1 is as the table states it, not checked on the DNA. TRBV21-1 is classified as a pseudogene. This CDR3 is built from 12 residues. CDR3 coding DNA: TGTCGCAAGGGGGAGAGGTACAATGAGCAGTTCTTC. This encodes CRKGERYNEQFF.

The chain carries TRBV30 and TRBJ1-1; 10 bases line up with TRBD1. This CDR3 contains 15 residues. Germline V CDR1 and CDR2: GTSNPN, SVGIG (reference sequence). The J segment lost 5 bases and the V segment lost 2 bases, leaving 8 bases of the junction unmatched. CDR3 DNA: TGTGCCTGGAGTCCGAGGGACAGGGGAAGGACTGAAGCTTTCTTT. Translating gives CAWSPRDRGRTEAFF.

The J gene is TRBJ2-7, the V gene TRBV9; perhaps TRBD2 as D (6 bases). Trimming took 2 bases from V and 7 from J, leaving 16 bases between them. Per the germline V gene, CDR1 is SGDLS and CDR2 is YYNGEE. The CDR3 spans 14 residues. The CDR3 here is CASSVDYRPGEQYF. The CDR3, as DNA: TGTGCCAGCAGCGTGGACTATCGGCCGGGTGAGCAGTACTTC.

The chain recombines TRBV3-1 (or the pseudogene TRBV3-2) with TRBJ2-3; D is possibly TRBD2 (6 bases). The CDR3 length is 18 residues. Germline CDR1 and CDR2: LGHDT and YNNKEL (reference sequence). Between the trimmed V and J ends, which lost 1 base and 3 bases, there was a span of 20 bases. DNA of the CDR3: TGTGCCAGCAGCCAAGCGTCTTTCGGGGGAGCAGGGACAGATACGCAGTATTTT. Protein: CASSQASFGGAGTDTQYF.

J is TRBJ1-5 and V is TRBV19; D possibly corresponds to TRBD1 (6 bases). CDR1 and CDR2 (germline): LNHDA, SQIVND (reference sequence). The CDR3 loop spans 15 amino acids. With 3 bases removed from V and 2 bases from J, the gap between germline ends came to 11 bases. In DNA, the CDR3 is TGTGCCAGTAGTATTGGGGGGGCTCGCAATCAGCCCCAGCATTTT. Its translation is CASSIGGARNQPQHF.

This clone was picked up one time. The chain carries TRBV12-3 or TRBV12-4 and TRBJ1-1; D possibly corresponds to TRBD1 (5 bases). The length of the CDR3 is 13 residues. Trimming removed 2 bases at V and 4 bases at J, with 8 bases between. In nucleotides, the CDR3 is TGTGCCAGCAGTTTAAGGCAGGGCACTGAAGCTTTCTTT. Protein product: CASSLRQGTEAFF.

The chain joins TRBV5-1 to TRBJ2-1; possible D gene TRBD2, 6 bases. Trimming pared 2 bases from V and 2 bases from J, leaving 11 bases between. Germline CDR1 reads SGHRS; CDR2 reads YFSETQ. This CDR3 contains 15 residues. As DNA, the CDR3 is TGCGCCAGCAGCTTAGAGGGAGGTACCTACAATGAGCAGTTCTTC. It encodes CASSLEGGTYNEQFF.

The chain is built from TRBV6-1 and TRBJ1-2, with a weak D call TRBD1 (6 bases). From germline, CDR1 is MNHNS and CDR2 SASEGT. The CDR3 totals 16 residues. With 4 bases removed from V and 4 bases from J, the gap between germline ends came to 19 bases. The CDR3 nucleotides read TGTGCCAGCAGTGTAGTCAGGGGCCCTACTCCCTATGGCTACACCTTC. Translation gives CASSVVRGPTPYGYTF.

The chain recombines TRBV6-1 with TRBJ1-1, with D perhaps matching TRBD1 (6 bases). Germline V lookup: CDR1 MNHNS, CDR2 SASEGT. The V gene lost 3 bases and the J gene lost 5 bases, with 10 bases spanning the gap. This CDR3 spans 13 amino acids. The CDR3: CASSDPDRTEAFF. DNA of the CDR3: TGTGCCAGCAGTGATCCTGACAGGACTGAAGCTTTCTTT.

The CDR3 DNA follows: TGTGCCAGCAGTGGGGGACAGGGGATCTACGAGCAGTACTTC. Amino acids: CASSGGQGIYEQYF. This sequence joins TRBV6-6 and TRBJ2-7, with 10 bases lining up with TRBD1. The CDR3 sequence is 14 residues long. V gave up 5 bases and J gave up 3 bases; unmatched junction bases: 4. Germline V lookup: CDR1 MNHNY, CDR2 SVGAGI (reference sequence).

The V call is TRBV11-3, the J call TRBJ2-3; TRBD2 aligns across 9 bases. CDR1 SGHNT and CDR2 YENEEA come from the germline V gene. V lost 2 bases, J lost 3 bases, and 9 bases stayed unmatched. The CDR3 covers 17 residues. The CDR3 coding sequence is TGTGCCAGCAGCTTAAGCGTGTCTAGCGGGAAGACAGATACGCAGTATTTT. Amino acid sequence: CASSLSVSSGKTDTQYF.